Listed below are T cell receptor beta chains from one sample, sequenced in a study of blood T cell repertoires in COVID-19. Some clones are missing from TCRdb's copy, which holds only in-frame ones; the method was immunoSEQ multiplex PCR. The data hold about 250,000 clones, with about nine tenths observed a single time. Sequenced material: peripheral blood. The receptor source for this set is an older woman who had recovered from COVID-19. The CDR3 runs from the conserved cysteine through the conserved F or W. A D gene is named only where the DNA matches it firmly. Only part of the rows carry a size: once, few, many, or a class if the clone is expanded.

>TRBV9|TRBD2|TRBJ2-3|.
CASSPRGGTDTQYF
TGTGCCAGCAGCCCCCGGGGGGGCACAGATACGCAGTATTTT
>TRBV5-4|.|TRBJ2-5|.
CASSDRRTHQETQYF
TGTGCCAGCAGCGACAGAAGGACCCATCAAGAGACCCAGTACTTC
>TRBV11-2|.|TRBJ2-7|once
CASSQSLAGEQYF
TGTGCCAGCAGCCAGTCCCTCGCGGGGGAGCAGTACTTC
>TRBV28|.|TRBJ1-5|.
CASSSERGYSNQPQHF
TGTGCCAGCAGTTCAGAAAGGGGGTATAGCAATCAGCCCCAGCATTTT
>TRBV5-1|TRBD2|TRBJ2-2|.
CASSFRLAGGNTGELFF
TGCGCCAGCAGCTTCCGACTAGCGGGGGGGAACACCGGGGAGCTGTTTTTT
>TRBV7-2|.|TRBJ2-7|.
CASSLDTGTMYEQYF
TGTGCCAGCAGCTTAGATACAGGGACAATGTACGAGCAGTACTTC
>TRBV4-1|.|TRBJ2-1|.
CASSQGIGGVFNEQFF
TGCGCCAGCAGCCAAGGCATTGGCGGGGTTTTCAATGAGCAGTTCTTC
>TRBV9|TRBD2|TRBJ2-3|.
CASSVVGSGGVLTDTQYF
TGTGCCAGCAGCGTAGTGGGTAGCGGGGGGGTACTCACAGATACGCAGTATTTT
>TRBV6-6|.|TRBJ2-7|.
CASSYAIYEQYF
TGTGCCAGCAGTTACGCTATCTACGAGCAGTACTTC
>TRBV6-5|TRBD2|TRBJ2-7|.
CASSSRLAGGYEQYF
TGTGCCAGCAGTTCGAGACTAGCGGGGGGCTACGAGCAGTACTTC
>TRBV19|TRBD1|TRBJ1-2|.
CASKADVRQGGHGYTF
TGTGCCAGTAAGGCAGACGTGAGACAGGGAGGCCATGGCTACACCTTC
>TRBV9|.|TRBJ2-4|.
CASSPRGTKNIQYF
TGTGCCAGCAGCCCACGGGGTACCAAAAACATTCAGTACTTC
>TRBV5-1|TRBD1|TRBJ2-3|.
CASSLGGSGGADTQYF
TGCGCCAGCAGCTTGGGAGGATCAGGGGGCGCAGATACGCAGTATTTT
>TRBV7-6|TRBD1|TRBJ2-6|.
CASSSRGQGTGANVLTF
TGTGCCAGCAGCTCCAGGGGACAGGGCACTGGGGCCAACGTCCTGACTTTC
>TRBV13|.|TRBJ1-2|once
CASSLGPFFGYTF
TGTGCCAGCAGCTTAGGCCCTTTTTTTGGCTACACCTTC
>TRBV9|.|TRBJ1-1|.
CASSLRRAGTEAFF
TGTGCCAGCAGCCTCAGACGGGCGGGCACTGAAGCTTTCTTT
>TRBV4-3|.|TRBJ2-5|few
CASSPSEGPQETQYF
TGCGCCAGCAGCCCTAGCGAAGGGCCACAAGAGACCCAGTACTTC
>TRBV19|TRBD1|TRBJ1-1|.
CASSQDRGAFF
TGTGCCAGTAGTCAGGACAGGGGAGCTTTCTTT
>TRBV19|TRBD1|TRBJ1-2|.
CASRSGQGYGYTF
TGTGCCAGTAGATCGGGACAGGGGTATGGCTACACCTTC
>TRBV6-5|TRBD1|TRBJ2-7|.
CASSLGQGYEQYF
TGTGCCAGCAGCCTCGGACAGGGCTACGAGCAGTACTTC
>TRBV13|.|TRBJ2-7|.
CASSSDRYIYEQYF
TGTGCCAGCAGCTCCGACAGGTATATCTACGAGCAGTACTTC
>TRBV18|.|TRBJ2-7|.
CASSLTPGVPYEQYF
TGTGCCAGCTCACTTACACCAGGGGTGCCCTACGAGCAGTACTTC
>TRBV6-5|.|TRBJ1-2|.
CASSRQAALYGYTF
TGTGCCAGCAGTCGACAGGCCGCCCTCTATGGCTACACCTTC
>TRBV7-2|.|TRBJ1-2|.
CASSLDSRHGYTF
TGTGCCAGCAGCTTGGACAGTCGCCATGGCTACACCTTC
>TRBV7-9|.|TRBJ1-5|.
CASSGQFSNQPQHF
TGTGCCAGCTCCGGACAGTTCAGTAATCAGCCCCAGCATTTT
>TRBV3-1/TRBV3-2|.|TRBJ1-4|.
CASSPPPGPNEKLFF
TGTGCCAGCAGCCCGCCGCCAGGGCCTAATGAAAAACTGTTTTTT
>TRBV6-5|TRBD1|TRBJ1-2|.
CASSYRGGYTF
TGTGCCAGCAGCTACAGGGGGGGCTACACCTTC
>TRBV27|TRBD1|TRBJ1-6|.
CASTDSRTGGRSPLHF
TGTGCCAGCACCGATTCCCGGACAGGGGGTAGGTCACCCCTCCACTTT
>TRBV15|TRBD1|TRBJ2-4|.
CATSRGDSKNIQYF
TGTGCCACCAGCAGAGGGGACAGCAAAAACATTCAGTACTTC
>TRBV4-3|TRBD1|TRBJ2-7|.
CASSRTGTATYEQYF
TGCGCCAGCAGCCGCACCGGGACAGCAACCTACGAGCAGTACTTC
>TRBV3-1/TRBV3-2|.|TRBJ1-4|.
CASSPRVATNEKLFF
TGTGCCAGCAGCCCGAGGGTTGCAACTAATGAAAAACTGTTTTTT
>TRBV14|.|TRBJ1-2|.
CASSLVVGGYYGYTF
TGTGCCAGCAGCCTAGTCGTCGGAGGATACTATGGCTACACCTTC
>TRBV9|TRBD1|TRBJ1-6|.
CASSARDRGSPLHF
TGTGCCAGCAGCGCCCGGGACAGGGGATCACCCCTCCACTTT
>TRBV7-9|.|TRBJ1-2|.
CASSRIEGYYGYTF
TGTGCCAGCAGCCGAATCGAGGGCTACTATGGCTACACCTTC
>TRBV4-3|TRBD1|TRBJ1-2|.
CASSQDNRGLGYTF
TGCGCCAGCAGCCAAGATAATAGGGGGCTCGGCTACACCTTC
>TRBV29-1|.|TRBJ1-3|once
CSALTAGRNTIYF
TGCAGCGCGCTAACTGCAGGGAGAAACACCATATATTTT
>TRBV19|TRBD1|TRBJ1-3|.
CASSGTGPDTIYF
TGTGCCAGTAGCGGGACAGGCCCAGACACCATATATTTT
>TRBV4-1|TRBD1|TRBJ1-5|few
CASSQIPYRGPQPQHF
TGCGCCAGCAGCCAAATTCCGTACAGGGGGCCCCAGCCCCAGCATTTT
>TRBV18|TRBD1|TRBJ2-1|.
CASSPPVPGQGNPYNEQFF
TGTGCCAGCTCACCACCCGTCCCGGGACAGGGTAACCCGTACAATGAGCAGTTCTTC
>TRBV7-8|TRBD1|TRBJ1-3|.
CASSPGMTGDGNTIYF
TGTGCCAGCAGCCCCGGAATGACAGGGGACGGAAACACCATATATTTT
>TRBV4-1|TRBD1|TRBJ2-4|.
CASSQTTSSGQGPKNIQYF
TGCGCCAGCAGCCAAACTACCAGCTCGGGACAGGGACCAAAAAACATTCAGTACTTC
>TRBV7-2|.|TRBJ2-7|.
CASSLVPGNSHEQYF
TGTGCCAGCAGCTTAGTGCCAGGGAATTCCCACGAGCAGTACTTC
>TRBV4-2|.|TRBJ2-6|.
CASSQGIQSGANVLTF
TGTGCCAGCAGCCAAGGAATTCAGTCTGGGGCCAACGTCCTGACTTTC
>TRBV27|TRBD1|TRBJ2-7|.
CASSLSPTGVGSYEQYF
TGTGCCAGCAGTTTATCGCCGACAGGGGTGGGCTCCTACGAGCAGTACTTC
>TRBV5-6|.|TRBJ1-5|.
CASSLTGNQPQHF
TGTGCCAGCAGCTTGACAGGCAATCAGCCCCAGCATTTT
>TRBV15|.|TRBJ2-2|.
CATSRAPSGELFF
TGTGCCACCAGCAGAGCGCCCAGCGGGGAGCTGTTTTTT